This T cell receptor (beta chain) derives from a study of patients and donors after allogeneic stem cell transplantation. Germline V lookup: CDR1 LGHNT, CDR2 FRNRAP. The CDR3 runs to 11 residues. Trimming left V 4 bases short and J 13 bases short, with 13 bases between. TCRdb passed the RT-PCR reads through MiXCR, listing each CDR3 protein once. Seen here are roughly 960,000 distinct CDR3 sequences, about a sixth observed once, and the top ten hold around 6%. The specimen sequenced was blood, either unsorted or a sorted T cell fraction (not recorded which). The chain has TRBV12-5 and TRBJ1-2; D may be TRBD1 (6 bases). The TCR originated in a human donor who was either an allogeneic HSCT recipient or a stem cell or donor lymphocyte infusion donor (not recorded which). It is not recorded whose cells these are; they may come from a transplant donor. DNA for the CDR3: TGTGCTAGTGGTTATGGGGGGGGCACCACCTTC. This sequence encodes CASGYGGGTTF.